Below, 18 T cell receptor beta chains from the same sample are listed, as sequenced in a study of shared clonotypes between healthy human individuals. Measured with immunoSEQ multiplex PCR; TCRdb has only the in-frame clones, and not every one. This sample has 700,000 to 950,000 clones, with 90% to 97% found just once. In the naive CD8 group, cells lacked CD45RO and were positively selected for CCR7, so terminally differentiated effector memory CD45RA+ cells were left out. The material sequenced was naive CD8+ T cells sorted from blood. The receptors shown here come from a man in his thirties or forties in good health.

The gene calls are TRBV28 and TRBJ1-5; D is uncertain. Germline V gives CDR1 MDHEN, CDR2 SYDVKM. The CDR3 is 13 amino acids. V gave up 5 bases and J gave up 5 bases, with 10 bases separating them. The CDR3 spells CASSLGLHQPQHF. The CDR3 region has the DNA TGTGCCAGCAGTCTAGGGCTCCATCAGCCCCAGCATTTT. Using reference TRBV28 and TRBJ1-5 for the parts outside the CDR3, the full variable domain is DVKVTQSSRYLVKRTGEKVFLECVQDMDHENMFWYRQDPGLGLRLIYFSYDVKMKEKGDIPEGYSVSREKKERFSLILESASTNQTSMYLCASSLGLHQPQHFGDGTRLSIL.

The CDR3 loop is CASRKPGDRKETQYF. Here the CDR3 DNA reads TGTGCCAGCAGAAAGCCCGGGGACAGGAAAGAGACCCAGTACTTC. The rearrangement links TRBV27 to TRBJ2-5, with 8 bases aligning to TRBD1. Germline trimming cut 6 bases from V and 3 bases from J; bases unmatched to any gene: 9. The CDR3 is 15 residues long. Germline CDR1 reads MNHEY; CDR2 reads SMNVEV (reference sequence).

CDR3 nucleotide sequence: TGTGCCAGCAGTTTATACAGGGGCGGGAGCTATGGCTACACCTTC. Amino acids: CASSLYRGGSYGYTF. The chain combines TRBV28 with TRBJ1-2; 7 nucleotides align to TRBD1. This CDR3 is built from 15 residues. With 1 base clipped from V and 4 bases from J, the junction kept 6 bases outside the gene matches. The germline V gene has CDR1 MDHEN and CDR2 SYDVKM.

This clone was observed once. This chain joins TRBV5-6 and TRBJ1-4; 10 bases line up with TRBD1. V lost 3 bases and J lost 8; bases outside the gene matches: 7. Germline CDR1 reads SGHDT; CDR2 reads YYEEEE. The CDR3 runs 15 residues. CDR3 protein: CASSSSGTGVEKLFF. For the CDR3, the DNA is TGTGCCAGCAGCTCGAGTGGGACAGGGGTCGAAAAACTGTTTTTT.

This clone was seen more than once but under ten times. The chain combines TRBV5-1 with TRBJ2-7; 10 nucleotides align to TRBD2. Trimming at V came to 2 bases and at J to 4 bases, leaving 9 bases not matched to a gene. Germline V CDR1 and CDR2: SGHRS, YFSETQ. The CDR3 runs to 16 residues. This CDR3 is CASSLDPGLAVYEQYF. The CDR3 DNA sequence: TGCGCCAGCAGCTTAGACCCAGGACTAGCGGTATACGAGCAGTACTTC.

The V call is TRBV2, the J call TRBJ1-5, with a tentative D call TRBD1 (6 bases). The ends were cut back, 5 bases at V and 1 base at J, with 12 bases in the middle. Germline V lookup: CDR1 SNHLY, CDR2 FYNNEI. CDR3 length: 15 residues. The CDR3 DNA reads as TGTGCCAGCAGTTCCCGAGGGGGAAGCAATCAGCCCCAGCATTTT. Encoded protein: CASSSRGGSNQPQHF. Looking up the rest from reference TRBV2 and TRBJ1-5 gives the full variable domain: EPEVTQTPSHQVTQMGQEVILRCVPISNHLYFYWYRQILGQKVEFLVSFYNNEISEKSEIFDDQFSVERPDGSNFTLKIRSTKLEDSAMYFCASSSRGGSNQPQHFGDGTRLSIL.

The DNA of the CDR3 is TGTGCCAGCAGCCCGTCCCTAGAATACAATGAGCAGTTCTTC. This gives the protein CASSPSLEYNEQFF. The chain has TRBV11-2 and TRBJ2-1; D ambiguous. The CDR3 runs 14 residues. V was clipped by 5 bases and J by 4 bases, with 12 bases between them. Germline CDR1 and CDR2: SGHAT and FQNNGV. Full variable domain (rest looked up from reference TRBV11-2 and TRBJ2-1): EAGVAQSPRYKIIEKRQSVAFWCNPISGHATLYWYQQILGQGPKLLIQFQNNGVVDDSQLPKDRFSAERLKGVDSTLKIQPAKLEDSAVYLCASSPSLEYNEQFFGPGTRLTVL.

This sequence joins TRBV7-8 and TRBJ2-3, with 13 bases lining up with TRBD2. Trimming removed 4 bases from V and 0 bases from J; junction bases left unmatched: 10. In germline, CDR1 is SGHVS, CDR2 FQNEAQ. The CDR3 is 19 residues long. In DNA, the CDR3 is TGTGCCAGCAGCTGGCCTGGGACTAGCGGGACTTTTAGCACAGATACGCAGTATTTT. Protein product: CASSWPGTSGTFSTDTQYF.

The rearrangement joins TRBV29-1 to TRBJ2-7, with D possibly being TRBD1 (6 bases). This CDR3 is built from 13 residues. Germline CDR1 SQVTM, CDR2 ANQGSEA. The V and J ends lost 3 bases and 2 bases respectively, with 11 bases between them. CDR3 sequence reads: CSVDGDTPYEQYF. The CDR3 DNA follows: TGCAGCGTTGACGGGGACACCCCCTACGAGCAGTACTTC.

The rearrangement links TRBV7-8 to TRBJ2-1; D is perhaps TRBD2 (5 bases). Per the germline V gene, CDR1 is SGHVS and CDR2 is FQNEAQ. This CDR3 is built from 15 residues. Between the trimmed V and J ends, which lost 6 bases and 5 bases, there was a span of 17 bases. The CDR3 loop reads CASSILSGAHNEQFF. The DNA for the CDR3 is TGTGCCAGCAGTATCTTAAGCGGAGCGCACAATGAGCAGTTCTTC. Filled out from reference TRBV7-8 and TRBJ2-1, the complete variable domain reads GAGVSQSPRYKVAKRGQDVALRCDPISGHVSLFWYQQALGQGPEFLTYFQNEAQLDKSGLPSDRFFAERPEGSVSTLKIQRTQQEDSAVYLCASSILSGAHNEQFFGPGTRLTVL.

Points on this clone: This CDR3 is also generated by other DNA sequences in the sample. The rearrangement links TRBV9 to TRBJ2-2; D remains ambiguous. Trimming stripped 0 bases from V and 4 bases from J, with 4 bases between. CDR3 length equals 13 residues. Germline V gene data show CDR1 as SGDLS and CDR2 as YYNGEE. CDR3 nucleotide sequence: TGTGCCAGCAGCGTAGAGGGCACCGGGGAGCTGTTTTTT. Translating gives CASSVEGTGELFF.

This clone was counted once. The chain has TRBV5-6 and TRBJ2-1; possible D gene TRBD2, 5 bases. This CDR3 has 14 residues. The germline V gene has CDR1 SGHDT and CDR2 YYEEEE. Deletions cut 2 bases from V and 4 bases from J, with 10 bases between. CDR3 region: CASSFRDDYNEQFF. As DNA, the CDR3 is TGTGCCAGCAGCTTCCGGGATGATTACAATGAGCAGTTCTTC.

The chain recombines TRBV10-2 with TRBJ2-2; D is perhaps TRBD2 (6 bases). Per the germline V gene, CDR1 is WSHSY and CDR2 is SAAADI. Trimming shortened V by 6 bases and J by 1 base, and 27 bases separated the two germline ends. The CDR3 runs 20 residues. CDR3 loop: CASRDRSGQLPKRNTGELFF. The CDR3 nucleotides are TGCGCCAGCAGGGACCGAAGCGGGCAACTACCCAAAAGGAACACCGGGGAGCTGTTTTTT.

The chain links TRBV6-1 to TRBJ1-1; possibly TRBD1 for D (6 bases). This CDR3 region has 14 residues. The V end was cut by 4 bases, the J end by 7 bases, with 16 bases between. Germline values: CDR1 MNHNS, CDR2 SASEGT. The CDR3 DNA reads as TGTGCCAGCAGTGGAGAACAGGGAATCGATGAAGCTTTCTTT. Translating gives CASSGEQGIDEAFF.

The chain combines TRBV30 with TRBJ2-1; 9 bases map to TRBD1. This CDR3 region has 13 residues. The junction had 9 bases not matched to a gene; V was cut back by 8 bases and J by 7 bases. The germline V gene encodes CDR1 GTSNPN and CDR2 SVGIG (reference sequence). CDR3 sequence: CAIEGQGKNEQFF. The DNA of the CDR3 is TGTGCCATAGAAGGACAGGGGAAGAATGAGCAGTTCTTC.

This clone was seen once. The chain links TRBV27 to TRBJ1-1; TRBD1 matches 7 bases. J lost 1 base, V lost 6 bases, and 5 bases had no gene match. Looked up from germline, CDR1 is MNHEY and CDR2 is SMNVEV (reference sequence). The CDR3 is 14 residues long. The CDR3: CASSTGETNTEAFF. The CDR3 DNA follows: TGTGCCAGCAGCACAGGGGAAACGAACACTGAAGCTTTCTTT.

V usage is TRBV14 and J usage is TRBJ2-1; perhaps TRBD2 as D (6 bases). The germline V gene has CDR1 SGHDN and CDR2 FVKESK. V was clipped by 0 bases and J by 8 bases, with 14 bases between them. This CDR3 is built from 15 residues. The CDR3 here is CASSQEVIGDYEQFF. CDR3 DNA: TGTGCCAGCAGCCAAGAAGTTATAGGGGACTATGAGCAGTTCTTC.

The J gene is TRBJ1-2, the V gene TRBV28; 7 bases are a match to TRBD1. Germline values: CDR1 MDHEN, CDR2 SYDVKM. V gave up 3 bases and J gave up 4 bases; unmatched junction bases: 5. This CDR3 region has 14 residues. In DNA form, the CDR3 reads TGTGCCAGCAGTTTGTCGACAGGGAGCTATGGCTACACCTTC. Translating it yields CASSLSTGSYGYTF.